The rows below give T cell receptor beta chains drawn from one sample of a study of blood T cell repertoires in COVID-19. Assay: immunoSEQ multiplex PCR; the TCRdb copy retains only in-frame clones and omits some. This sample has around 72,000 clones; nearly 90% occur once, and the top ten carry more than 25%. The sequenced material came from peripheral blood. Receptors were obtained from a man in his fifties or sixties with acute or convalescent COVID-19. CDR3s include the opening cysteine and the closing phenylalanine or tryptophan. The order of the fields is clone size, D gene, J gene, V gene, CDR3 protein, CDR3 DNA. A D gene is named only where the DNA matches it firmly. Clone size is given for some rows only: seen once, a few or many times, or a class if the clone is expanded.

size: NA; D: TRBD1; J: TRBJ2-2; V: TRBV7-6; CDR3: CASSLAGQGVTGELFF; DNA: TGTGCCAGCAGCTTAGCGGGACAGGGGGTCACCGGGGAGCTGTTTTTT
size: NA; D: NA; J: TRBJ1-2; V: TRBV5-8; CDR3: CASRGTFTYGYTF; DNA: TGTGCCAGCAGGGGGACATTCACCTATGGCTACACCTTC
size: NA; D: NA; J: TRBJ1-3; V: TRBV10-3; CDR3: CAISDQGGLGNTIYF; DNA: TGTGCCATCAGTGACCAGGGAGGGCTTGGAAACACCATATATTTT
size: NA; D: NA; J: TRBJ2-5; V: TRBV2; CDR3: CASSVSRMGGTETQYF; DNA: TGTGCCAGCAGTGTCTCCAGGATGGGTGGAACGGAGACCCAGTACTTC
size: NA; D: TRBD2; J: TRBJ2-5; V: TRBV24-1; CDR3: CATSDGTSGGLGTQYF; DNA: TGTGCCACCAGTGACGGGACTAGCGGGGGTCTAGGGACCCAGTACTTC
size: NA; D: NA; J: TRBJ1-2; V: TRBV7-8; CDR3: CASSLGPNYGYTF; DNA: TGTGCCAGCAGCTTAGGGCCCAACTATGGCTACACCTTC
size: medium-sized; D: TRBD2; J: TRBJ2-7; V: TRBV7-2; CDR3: CASSLPGLAYEQYF; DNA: TGTGCCAGCAGCCTACCGGGACTAGCTTACGAGCAGTACTTC
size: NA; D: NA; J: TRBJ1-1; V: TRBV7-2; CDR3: CASSLAPTMNTEAFF; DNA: TGTGCCAGCAGCTTAGCACCCACAATGAACACTGAAGCTTTCTTT
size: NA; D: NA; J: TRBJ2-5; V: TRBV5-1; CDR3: CASSPGDIGATSGETQYF; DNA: TGCGCCAGCAGCCCGGGAGATATAGGGGCCACCTCTGGGGAGACCCAGTACTTC
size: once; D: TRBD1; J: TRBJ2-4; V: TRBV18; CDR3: CASSLQGATMDIQYF; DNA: TGTGCCAGCTCACTACAGGGGGCAACAATGGACATTCAGTACTTC
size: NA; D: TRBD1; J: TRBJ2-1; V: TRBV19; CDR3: CASSPRQGYNEQFF; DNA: TGTGCCAGTAGTCCCCGACAGGGATACAATGAGCAGTTCTTC
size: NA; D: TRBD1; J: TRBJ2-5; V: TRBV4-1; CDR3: CASSHRQQGVETQYF; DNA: TGCGCCAGCAGCCATCGACAGCAGGGGGTTGAGACCCAGTACTTC
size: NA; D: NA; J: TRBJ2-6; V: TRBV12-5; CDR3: CASGLNRGTGANVLTF; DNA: TGTGCTAGTGGTTTGAATCGGGGGACTGGGGCCAACGTCCTGACTTTC
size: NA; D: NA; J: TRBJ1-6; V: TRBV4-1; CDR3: CASSQVPRGSSPLHF; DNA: TGCGCCAGCAGCCAAGTTCCCAGGGGAAGCTCACCCCTCCACTTT
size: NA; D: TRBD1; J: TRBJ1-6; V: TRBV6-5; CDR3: CASRRQGQGLSPLHF; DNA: TGTGCCAGCAGGCGACAGGGCCAGGGGCTTTCACCCCTCCACTTT
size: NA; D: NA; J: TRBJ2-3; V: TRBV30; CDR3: CAWRLGETQYF; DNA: TGTGCCTGGAGGCTCGGGGAAACGCAGTATTTT
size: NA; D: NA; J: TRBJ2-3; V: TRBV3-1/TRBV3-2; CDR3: CASSKRVNGGQTTDTQYF; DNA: TGTGCCAGCAGCAAAAGGGTTAACGGGGGGCAAACCACAGATACGCAGTATTTT
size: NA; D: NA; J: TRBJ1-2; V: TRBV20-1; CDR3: CSANTRQANF; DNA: TGCAGTGCTAACACCCGACAGGCCAACTTC
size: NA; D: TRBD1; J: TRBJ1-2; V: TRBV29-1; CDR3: CSAVQGAEGYTF; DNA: TGCAGCGCTGTACAGGGGGCGGAAGGCTACACCTTC
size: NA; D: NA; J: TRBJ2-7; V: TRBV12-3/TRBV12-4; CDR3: CASSFTAGYGQYF; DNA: TGTGCCAGCAGTTTCACAGCCGGCTACGGGCAGTACTTC
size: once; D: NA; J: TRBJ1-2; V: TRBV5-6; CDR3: CASSLRGDYGYTF; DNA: TGTGCCAGCAGCTTGAGGGGTGACTATGGCTACACCTTC
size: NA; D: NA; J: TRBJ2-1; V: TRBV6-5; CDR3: CASRRTASTYNEQFF; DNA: TGTGCCAGCAGGAGGACAGCTAGTACCTACAATGAGCAGTTCTTC
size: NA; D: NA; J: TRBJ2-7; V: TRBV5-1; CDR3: CASTRAGGYEQYF; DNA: TGCGCCAGCACCAGGGCCGGGGGCTACGAGCAGTACTTC
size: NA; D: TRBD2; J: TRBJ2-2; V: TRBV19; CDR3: CASSQGGGRWTGELFF; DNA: TGTGCCAGTAGTCAAGGCGGGGGGCGGTGGACCGGGGAGCTGTTTTTT
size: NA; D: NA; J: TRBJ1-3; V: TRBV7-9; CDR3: CASSVSGNTIYF; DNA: TGTGCCAGCAGCGTATCTGGAAACACCATATATTTT
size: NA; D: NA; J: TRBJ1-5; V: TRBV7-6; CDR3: CASTPFPRNIDSNQPQHF; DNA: TGTGCCAGCACCCCGTTCCCTAGAAACATAGATAGCAATCAGCCCCAGCATTTT
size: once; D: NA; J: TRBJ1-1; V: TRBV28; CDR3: CASVRGGVIGYTEAFF; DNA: TGTGCCAGCGTAAGGGGAGGGGTTATCGGTTACACTGAAGCTTTCTTT
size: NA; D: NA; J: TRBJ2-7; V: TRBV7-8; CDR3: CASSPRRGYEQYF; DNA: TGTGCCAGCAGCCCCCGGAGGGGCTACGAGCAGTACTTC
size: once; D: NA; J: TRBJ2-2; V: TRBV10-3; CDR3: CAISDRSNTGELFF; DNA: TGTGCCATCAGTGACAGATCGAACACCGGGGAGCTGTTTTTT
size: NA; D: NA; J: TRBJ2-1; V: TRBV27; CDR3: CASSLGVPNNEQFF; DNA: TGTGCCAGCAGTTTAGGAGTACCAAACAATGAGCAGTTCTTC
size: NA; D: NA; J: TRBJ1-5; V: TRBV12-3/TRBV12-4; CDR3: CASSRTDTQPQHF; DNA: TGTGCCAGCAGTAGGACGGACACTCAGCCCCAGCATTTT
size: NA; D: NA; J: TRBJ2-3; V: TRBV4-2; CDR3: CASSQEFGGGTDTQYF; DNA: TGTGCCAGCAGCCAAGAGTTCGGCGGAGGCACAGATACGCAGTATTTT
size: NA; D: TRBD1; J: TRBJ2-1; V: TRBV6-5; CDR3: CASSFLSGTGATEQFF; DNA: TGTGCCAGCAGTTTCCTATCCGGGACAGGAGCAACAGAGCAGTTCTTC
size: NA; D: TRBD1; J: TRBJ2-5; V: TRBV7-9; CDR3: CASSRGQQETQYF; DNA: TGTGCCAGCAGCCGGGGACAGCAAGAGACCCAGTACTTC
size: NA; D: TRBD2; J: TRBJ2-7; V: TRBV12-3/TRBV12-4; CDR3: CASSLNLLWGGRF; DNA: TGTGCCAGCAGTTTAAACCTTCTTTGGGGGGGAAGGTTC
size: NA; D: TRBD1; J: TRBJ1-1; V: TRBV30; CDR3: CAWTRDRTMNTEAFF; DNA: TGTGCCTGGACAAGGGACAGGACCATGAACACTGAAGCTTTCTTT
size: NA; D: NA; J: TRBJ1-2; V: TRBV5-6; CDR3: CASSTGTSSSYTF; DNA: TGTGCCAGCAGCACTGGGACTAGTTCATCCTACACCTTC
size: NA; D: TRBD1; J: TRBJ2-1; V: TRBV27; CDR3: CASSQTDRAEQFF; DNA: TGTGCCAGCAGTCAAACTGACAGGGCTGAGCAGTTCTTC
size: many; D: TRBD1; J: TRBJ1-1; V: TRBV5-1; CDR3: CASSPWDRGKAFF; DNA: TGCGCCAGCAGCCCCTGGGACAGGGGTAAGGCTTTCTTT
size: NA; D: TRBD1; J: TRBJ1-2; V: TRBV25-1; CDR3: CASSPGGSNYGYTF; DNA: TGTGCCAGCAGTCCAGGGGGCTCCAACTATGGCTACACCTTC
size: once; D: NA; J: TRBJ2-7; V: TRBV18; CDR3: CASSSGTPYEQYF; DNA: TGTGCCAGCTCGTCCGGGACTCCCTACGAGCAGTACTTC
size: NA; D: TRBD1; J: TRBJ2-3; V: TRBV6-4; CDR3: CASREGTGGFSDTQYF; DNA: TGTGCCAGCAGGGAGGGGACAGGGGGTTTTTCAGATACGCAGTATTTT
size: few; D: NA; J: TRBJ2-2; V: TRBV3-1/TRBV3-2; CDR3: CASNHRTGELFF; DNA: TGTGCCAGCAACCACAGAACCGGGGAGCTGTTTTTT
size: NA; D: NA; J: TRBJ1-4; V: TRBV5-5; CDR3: CASSTAPGRGEKLFF; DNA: TGTGCCAGCAGCACGGCACCGGGGAGAGGGGAAAAACTGTTTTTT
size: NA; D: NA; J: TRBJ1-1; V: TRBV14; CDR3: CASSPRTEAFF; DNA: TGTGCCAGCAGCCCCCGGACTGAAGCTTTCTTT
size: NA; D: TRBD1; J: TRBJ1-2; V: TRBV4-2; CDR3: CASSHLGQGGDYGYTF; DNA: TGTGCCAGCAGCCACCTCGGACAGGGGGGTGACTATGGCTACACCTTC